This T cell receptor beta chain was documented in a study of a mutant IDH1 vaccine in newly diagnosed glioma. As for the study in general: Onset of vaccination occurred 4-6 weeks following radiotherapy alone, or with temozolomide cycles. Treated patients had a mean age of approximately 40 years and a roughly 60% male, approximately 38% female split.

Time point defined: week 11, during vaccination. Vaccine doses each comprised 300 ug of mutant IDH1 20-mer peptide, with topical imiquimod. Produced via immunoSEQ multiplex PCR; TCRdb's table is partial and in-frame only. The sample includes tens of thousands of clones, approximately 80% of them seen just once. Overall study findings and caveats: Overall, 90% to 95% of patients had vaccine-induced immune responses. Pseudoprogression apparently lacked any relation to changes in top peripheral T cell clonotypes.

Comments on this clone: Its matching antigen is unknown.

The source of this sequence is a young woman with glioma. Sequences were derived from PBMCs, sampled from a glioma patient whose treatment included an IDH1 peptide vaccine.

CDR3 residues: CASSKHGNTIYF. For the CDR3, the DNA is TGTGCCAGTAGTAAGCATGGAAACACCATATATTTT. This sequence joins TRBV19 and TRBJ1-3; unclear D gene. Germline V CDR1 and CDR2: LNHDA, SQIVND (reference sequence). CDR3 size: 12 residues. V lost 4 bases and J 3 bases, leaving 4 bases between the germline ends.